This TCR beta chain was identified in a study of blood T cells in healthy people across ages. Study context: Template switching picked up about one barcoded beta molecule for each two T cells.

Details on this clonotype: What it recognizes is unknown.

Trimming shortened V by 5 bases and J by 5 bases, and 22 bases separated the two germline ends. The CDR3 is made up of 16 amino acids. From germline, CDR1 is DFQATT and CDR2 SNEGSKA (reference sequence). General observations from the study: Strong correlation existed between TCR beta diversity and naive T cell percentage. Researchers judged that diversity estimates from one million T cells fell short of true values. The study found more naive CD4+ cells and higher diversity in long-lived than aged donors.

Then a second PCR, running about 6 to 11 cycles, was carried out with a sample-barcoded 5' primer and a J-beta primer mix. One entry per CDR3 protein results from TCRdb running MiXCR on the 5' RACE reads. The sample includes some 1.4 million distinct CDR3 sequences, roughly 40% of them seen just once. The chain is built from TRBV20-1 and TRBJ1-5; no definite D call. The clonotype comes from a woman younger than 35 in good health. The material sequenced was blood. Here the CDR3 DNA reads TGCAGTGCTCCTTCTCCGCCCGACAAGGACGATCAGCCCCAGCATTTT. Protein sequence: CSAPSPPDKDDQPQHF.